Sequencing of this T cell receptor (beta chain) was carried out in a study of T cell responses to AZD1222 COVID-19 vaccine. The CDR3 loop spans 11 amino acids. Germline CDR1 MNHEY, CDR2 SVGAGI. Trimming cost V 4 bases and J 5 bases, with 5 bases left between them. Study conclusions and caveats: White British ancestry dominated among donors, who included more females, and clonal diversity was possibly underestimated. Repertoire sampling occurred only after the peak T cell response.

The repertoire was sequenced with immunoSEQ multiplex PCR; TCRdb's copy has only in-frame clones and lacks some. The sample carries roughly 140,000 clones, about nine tenths recorded once. Of note for this clone: What it binds is unknown.

The sequences come from peripheral blood, collected on day 0 of AZD1222 vaccination. This chain links TRBV6-5 with TRBJ2-5; D uncertain. The receptor was derived from an adult in good health. The CDR3 sequence is CASSFKETQYF. Written as DNA, the CDR3 is TGTGCCAGCAGTTTTAAGGAGACCCAGTACTTC.